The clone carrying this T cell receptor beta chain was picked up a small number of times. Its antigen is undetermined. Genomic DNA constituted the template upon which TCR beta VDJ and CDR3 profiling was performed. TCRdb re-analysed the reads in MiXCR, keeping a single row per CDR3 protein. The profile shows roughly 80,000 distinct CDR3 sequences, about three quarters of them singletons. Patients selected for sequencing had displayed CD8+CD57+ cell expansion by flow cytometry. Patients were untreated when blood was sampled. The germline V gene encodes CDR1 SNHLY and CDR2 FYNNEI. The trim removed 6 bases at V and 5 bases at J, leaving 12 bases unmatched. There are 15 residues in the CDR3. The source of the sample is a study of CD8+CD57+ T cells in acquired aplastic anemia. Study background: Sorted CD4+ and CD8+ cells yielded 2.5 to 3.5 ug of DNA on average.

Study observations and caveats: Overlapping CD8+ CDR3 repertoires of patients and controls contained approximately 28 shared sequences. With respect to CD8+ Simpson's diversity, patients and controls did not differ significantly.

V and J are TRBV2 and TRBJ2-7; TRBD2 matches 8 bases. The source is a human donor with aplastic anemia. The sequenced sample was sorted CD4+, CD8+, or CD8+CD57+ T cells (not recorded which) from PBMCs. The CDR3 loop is CASSPRAGVSHEQYF. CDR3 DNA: TGTGCCAGCAGCCCCAGAGCGGGAGTTTCGCACGAGCAGTACTTC. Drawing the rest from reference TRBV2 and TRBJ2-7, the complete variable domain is EPEVTQTPSHQVTQMGQEVILRCVPISNHLYFYWYRQILGQKVEFLVSFYNNEISEKSEIFDDQFSVERPDGSNFTLKIRSTKLEDSAMYFCASSPRAGVSHEQYFGPGTRLTVT.